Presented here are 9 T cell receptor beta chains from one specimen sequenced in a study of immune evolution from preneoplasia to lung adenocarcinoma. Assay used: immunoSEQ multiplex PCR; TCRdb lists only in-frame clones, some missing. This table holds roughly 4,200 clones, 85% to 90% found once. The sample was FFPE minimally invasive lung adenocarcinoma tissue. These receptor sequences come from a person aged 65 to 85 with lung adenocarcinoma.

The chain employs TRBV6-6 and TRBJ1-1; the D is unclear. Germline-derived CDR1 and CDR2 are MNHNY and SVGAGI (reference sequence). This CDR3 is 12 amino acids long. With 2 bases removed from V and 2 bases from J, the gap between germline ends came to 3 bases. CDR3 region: CASSYSNTEAFF. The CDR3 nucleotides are TGTGCCAGCAGTTACAGTAACACTGAAGCTTTCTTT.

DNA of the CDR3: TGTGCCAGCAGTCGAGACCCGGGACAGGGGGCCGCTGAAGCTTTCTTT. Protein sequence: CASSRDPGQGAAEAFF. This chain connects TRBV6-4 to TRBJ1-1, with TRBD1 matching 12 bases. V was clipped by 5 bases and J by 6 bases; unmatched bases: 10. The CDR3 is made up of 16 amino acids. Germline V gene sequence: CDR1 MRHNA, CDR2 SNTAGT.

The CDR3 DNA follows: TGCGCCAGCAGCTTGGGGGCAGGCCAAGAGACCCAGTACTTC. Translated, it gives CASSLGAGQETQYF. This chain joins TRBV5-1 and TRBJ2-5; D not certain. Germline CDR1 reads SGHRS; CDR2 reads YFSETQ. This CDR3 has 14 amino acids. V lost 0 bases and J 1 base, leaving 7 bases between the germline ends.

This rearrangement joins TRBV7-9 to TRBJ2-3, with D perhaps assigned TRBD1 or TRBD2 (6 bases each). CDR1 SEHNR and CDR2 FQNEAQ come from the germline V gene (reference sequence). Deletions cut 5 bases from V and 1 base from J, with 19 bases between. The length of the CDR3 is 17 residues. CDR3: CASSVAGGIRGTDTQYF. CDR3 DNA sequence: TGTGCCAGCAGCGTCGCCGGGGGCATAAGGGGCACAGATACGCAGTATTTT.

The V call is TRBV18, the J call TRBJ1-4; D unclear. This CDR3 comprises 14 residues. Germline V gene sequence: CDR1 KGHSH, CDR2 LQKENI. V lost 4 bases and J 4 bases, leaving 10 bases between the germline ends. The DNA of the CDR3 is TGTGCCAGCTCACTAGGAACGGTTAATGAAAAACTGTTTTTT. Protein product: CASSLGTVNEKLFF.

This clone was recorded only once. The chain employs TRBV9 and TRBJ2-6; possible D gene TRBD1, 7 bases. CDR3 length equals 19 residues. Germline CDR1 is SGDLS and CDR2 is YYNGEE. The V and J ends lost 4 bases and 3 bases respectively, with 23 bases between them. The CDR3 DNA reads TGTGCCAGCAGCCCAGGGGCCAGGGGGGCGAGTTATGGGGCCAACGTCCTGACTTTC. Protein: CASSPGARGASYGANVLTF.

The CDR3, as DNA: TGCGCCAGCAGCTTGGGTGGCGGGGATCAAGAGACCCAGTACTTC. It yields the protein CASSLGGGDQETQYF. V and J are TRBV5-1 and TRBJ2-5, with D perhaps matching TRBD2 (6 bases). CDR3 length equals 15 residues. Trimming cost V 0 bases and J 2 bases, with 11 bases left between them. Per germline, CDR1 SGHRS and CDR2 YFSETQ.

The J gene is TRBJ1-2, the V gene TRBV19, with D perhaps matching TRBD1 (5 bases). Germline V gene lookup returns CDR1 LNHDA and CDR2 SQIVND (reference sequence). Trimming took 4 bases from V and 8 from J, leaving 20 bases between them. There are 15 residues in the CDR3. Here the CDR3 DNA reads TGTGCCAGTAGTACACTGATGGGACCGCCTCTGGGCTACACCTTC. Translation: CASSTLMGPPLGYTF.

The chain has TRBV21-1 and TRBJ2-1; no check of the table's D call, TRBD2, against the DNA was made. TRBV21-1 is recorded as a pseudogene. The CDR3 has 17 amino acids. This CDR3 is CASSNQLAGGLNNEQFF. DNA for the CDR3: TGTGCCAGCAGCAACCAACTAGCGGGAGGGTTAAACAATGAGCAGTTCTTC.